The 17 T cell receptor beta chains presented below share a single source sample, sequenced in a study of low-dose radiotherapy and immunotherapy resistance in tumors. TRAV and TRBV primers primed cDNA for both TCRalpha and TCRbeta. TCR amplification ran 20 PCR cycles using constant-region and V-primer adapter primers. One entry per CDR3 protein, called by TCRdb with MiXCR from the reads. The sample includes around 9,800 distinct CDR3 sequences, roughly 80% of them seen just once. The origin of the receptors is a human donor with advanced metastatic prostate, ovarian, gallbladder or colorectal cancer (not recorded which). This table probably holds off-target reads from a library built for another chain.

This clonotype was seen a few times. J is TRBJ2-3 and V is TRBV10-3, with D possibly matching TRBD1 (5 bases). The germline CDR1 and CDR2 sequences are ENHRY and SYGVKD. The CDR3 is made up of 13 amino acids. V dropped 4 bases and J dropped 4 bases, with 9 bases sitting between them. CDR3 residues: CAISVGAADTQYF. CDR3 bases: TGTGCCATCAGTGTAGGGGCCGCAGATACGCAGTATTTT.

The rearrangement uses TRBV28 and TRBJ2-1, with TRBD2 matching over 12 bases. The CDR3 runs to 17 residues. CDR1 is MDHEN, CDR2 SYDVKM, per germline. V gave up 2 bases and J gave up 8 bases; unmatched junction bases: 10. In DNA, the CDR3 is TGTGCCAGCAGTTTAAGCCCTAGCGGGAGGGCTTTAGATGAGCAGTTCTTC. Translated, it gives CASSLSPSGRALDEQFF.

V is TRBV6-6 and J is TRBJ2-2; 9 positions agree with TRBD2. Germline lookup yields CDR1 MNHNY and CDR2 SVGAGI (reference sequence). The CDR3 contains 15 residues. The junction had 3 bases not matched to a gene; V was cut back by 5 bases and J by 2 bases. This CDR3 reads CASSVSGSNTGELFF. CDR3 nucleotides: TGTGCCAGCAGTGTTAGCGGGAGCAACACCGGGGAGCTGTTTTTT.

The chain recombines TRBV30 with TRBJ2-1; TRBD2 aligns across 7 bases. CDR1 and CDR2 from the germline V gene are GTSNPN and SVGIG (reference sequence). The CDR3 loop spans 13 amino acids. The J segment lost 6 bases and the V segment lost 6 bases, leaving 8 bases of the junction unmatched. The chain's CDR3 is CACDREASNEQFF. The CDR3 nucleotides are TGTGCCTGTGATCGGGAGGCCAGCAATGAGCAGTTCTTC.

V usage is TRBV5-1 and J usage is TRBJ2-1, with unresolved D. The CDR3 extends over 14 amino acids. Looked up from germline, CDR1 is SGHRS and CDR2 is YFSETQ. V shed 7 bases and J shed 0 bases, with 11 bases lying between them. CDR3 amino acids: CASGPANSYNEQFF. In DNA, the CDR3 is TGCGCCAGCGGGCCAGCTAACTCCTACAATGAGCAGTTCTTC.

The rearrangement uses TRBV28 and TRBJ2-7, with TRBD2 matching over 8 bases. Trimming took 2 bases from V and 5 from J; bases not matched to a gene: 2. CDR3 length: 13 amino acids. The germline CDR1 and CDR2 sequences are MDHEN and SYDVKM. The CDR3 DNA sequence: TGTGCCAGCAGTTTAGCGGGAGGTGACGAGCAGTACTTC. Translated, it gives CASSLAGGDEQYF.

The chain employs TRBV2 and TRBJ2-7, with 7 bases fitting TRBD1. The CDR3 loop spans 13 amino acids. Germline loops: CDR1 SNHLY, CDR2 FYNNEI. V was clipped by 7 bases and J by 1 base; unmatched bases: 4. CDR3 sequence: CASTGDRSYEQYF. CDR3 sequence (DNA): TGTGCCAGCACCGGGGACAGATCCTACGAGCAGTACTTC. The full variable domain, with the rest looked up from reference TRBV2 and TRBJ2-7, is EPEVTQTPSHQVTQMGQEVILRCVPISNHLYFYWYRQILGQKVEFLVSFYNNEISEKSEIFDDQFSVERPDGSNFTLKIRSTKLEDSAMYFCASTGDRSYEQYFGPGTRLTVT.

The chain employs TRBV4-3 and TRBJ2-1, with D possibly being TRBD2 (7 bases). V gave up 5 bases and J gave up 3 bases, with 14 bases separating them. Germline assignment: CDR1 LGHNA and CDR2 YSLEER. The CDR3 loop spans 15 amino acids. CDR3 coding DNA: TGCGCCAGCAGCTTAGAGGGGGGGAGCTACAATGAGCAGTTCTTC. Encoded protein: CASSLEGGSYNEQFF.

The count of this clonotype is one. V gene TRBV5-1 combines with J gene TRBJ2-1; TRBD1 matches at 7 bases. Germline V CDR1 and CDR2: SGHRS, YFSETQ. This CDR3 contains 16 residues. The V segment lost 0 bases and the J segment 1 base; nucleotides outside the gene matches: 4. CDR3 DNA sequence: TGCGCCAGCAGCTTGGCGGGGACAGTGTCCTACAATGAGCAGTTCTTC. Amino acids: CASSLAGTVSYNEQFF.

The chain couples TRBV12-3 or TRBV12-4 to TRBJ2-5; the match to TRBD2 covers 10 bases. V lost 4 bases to trimming and J lost 5 bases; unmatched junction nucleotides: 7. There are 15 residues in the CDR3. In DNA form, the CDR3 reads TGTGCCAGCAGTTGGCTAGCGGGAGAGGGGGAGACCCAGTACTTC. Its protein is CASSWLAGEGETQYF.

The rearrangement links TRBV2 to TRBJ2-5; no clear D gene. CDR1 SNHLY and CDR2 FYNNEI come from the germline V gene. The CDR3 totals 11 residues. Trimming took 6 bases from V and 2 from J, leaving 4 bases between them. In nucleotides, the CDR3 is TGTGCCAGCAGGCCTCAAGAGACCCAGTACTTC. Its translation: CASRPQETQYF.

The chain is built from TRBV6-5 and TRBJ2-3; D uncertain. Trimming cost V 8 bases and J 2 bases, with 11 bases left between them. CDR1 is MNHEY and CDR2 is SVGAGI in the germline V gene. The CDR3 runs to 13 residues. DNA of the CDR3: TGTGCCAGCCACGGCGAGAACACAGATACGCAGTATTTT. Translating it yields CASHGENTDTQYF.

This chain uses TRBV28 with TRBJ2-3; 7 bases are shared with TRBD1. With 5 bases clipped from V and 0 bases from J, the junction kept 5 bases outside the gene matches. Germline values: CDR1 MDHEN, CDR2 SYDVKM. The CDR3 totals 15 residues. CDR3: CASSAGTASTDTQYF. The CDR3 bases are TGTGCCAGCAGTGCCGGGACAGCGAGCACAGATACGCAGTATTTT.

This clonotype was observed a handful of times. The chain combines TRBV29-1 with TRBJ2-1; unclear D gene. The germline V gene encodes CDR1 SQVTM and CDR2 ANQGSEA. The CDR3 covers 14 residues. Deletions cut 5 bases from V and 3 bases from J, with 14 bases between. CDR3 nucleotides: TGCAGCGTTTATGGGATTTCGCGCTACAATGAGCAGTTCTTC. Amino acids: CSVYGISRYNEQFF.

The V call is TRBV2, the J call TRBJ2-3, with 7 positions matching TRBD1. The CDR3 spans 15 residues. Germline V gives CDR1 SNHLY, CDR2 FYNNEI. With V trimmed by 6 bases and J by 1 base, 7 bases remained unmatched. The CDR3 nucleotides read TGTGCCAGCAGGACTATCGGGACAGGCACAGATACGCAGTATTTT. The encoded protein is CASRTIGTGTDTQYF. Combining the CDR3 with reference TRBV2 and TRBJ2-3 gives the whole variable domain EPEVTQTPSHQVTQMGQEVILRCVPISNHLYFYWYRQILGQKVEFLVSFYNNEISEKSEIFDDQFSVERPDGSNFTLKIRSTKLEDSAMYFCASRTIGTGTDTQYFGPGTRLTVL.

The V gene is TRBV29-1, the J gene TRBJ1-1; possibly TRBD1 for D (5 bases). The CDR3 is 12 residues long. V lost 4 bases and J 10 bases, leaving 16 bases between the germline ends. From germline, CDR1 is SQVTM and CDR2 ANQGSEA. The DNA for the CDR3 is TGCAGCGTTGGGGGGATGTCTGGGCGAGCTTTCTTT. Protein sequence: CSVGGMSGRAFF. Full variable domain (remainder filled in from reference TRBV29-1 and TRBJ1-1): SAVISQKPSRDICQRGTSLTIQCQVDSQVTMMFWYRQQPGQSLTLIATANQGSEATYESGFVIDKFPISRPNLTFSTLTVSNMSPEDSSIYLCSVGGMSGRAFFGQGTRLTVV.

With respect to this clonotype: The junction departs from the called germline gene at one end, perhaps through a read error. The chain uses TRBV28 and TRBJ2-3, with 7 bases that match TRBD2. The CDR3 sequence is 14 residues long. Per the germline V gene, CDR1 is MDHEN and CDR2 is SYDVKM. The CDR3 bases are TGTGCCAGCAGTAAAGCGGGAAGCATAGATACGCAGTATTTT. This gives the protein CASSKAGSIDTQYF.